Below, 26 T cell receptor beta chains from the same sample are listed, as sequenced in a study of T cell responses to AZD1222 COVID-19 vaccine. Only in-frame clones appear in the TCRdb table, and some are missing; sequencing was by immunoSEQ multiplex PCR. The sample lists 130,000 or so clones, 75% to 95% seen once, with 6.9% in the top ten. The sequenced sample was peripheral blood, obtained on day 0 of AZD1222 vaccination. All receptors derive from an adult in good health.

The rearrangement uses TRBV4-1 and TRBJ2-1; 7 bases match TRBD1. CDR3 length: 16 amino acids. The V gene's germline CDR1 is MGHRA and CDR2 YSYEKL. With V trimmed by 8 bases and J by 4 bases, 14 bases remained unmatched. CDR3: CASGTHRGEGYNEQFF. CDR3 in DNA: TGCGCCAGCGGAACCCACAGGGGAGAGGGGTACAATGAGCAGTTCTTC.

The rearrangement links TRBV7-2 to TRBJ2-5; D tentatively reads TRBD1 or TRBD2 (5 bases each). Looked up from germline, CDR1 is SGHTA and CDR2 is FQGNSA. Between the trimmed V and J ends, which lost 5 bases and 2 bases, there was a span of 12 bases. The CDR3 is 14 residues long. CDR3 nucleotide sequence: TGTGCCAGCAGCCGTGAGTGGGGGCAAGAGACCCAGTACTTC. This codes for CASSREWGQETQYF.

The chain uses TRBV4-3 and TRBJ2-6; no definite D call. Germline V gene lookup returns CDR1 LGHNA and CDR2 YSLEER. This CDR3 has 16 residues. Trimming took off 0 bases at V and 1 base at J, with 7 bases between the two ends. The CDR3 nucleotides read TGCGCCAGCAGCCAAGATATCACGTCTGGGGCCAACGTCCTGACTTTC. Translating gives CASSQDITSGANVLTF.

The chain couples TRBV23-1 to TRBJ1-5; weak D call: TRBD1 (6 bases). TRBV23-1 has ORF status, its function being uncertain. The CDR3 length is 14 residues. V was cut by 3 bases and J by 9 bases, with 15 bases left in between. CDR3 in DNA: TGCGCCAGCAGTCAGTGGGGGCCCCTAAGGCCCCAGCATTTT. Translated: CASSQWGPLRPQHF.

V and J are TRBV25-1 and TRBJ2-1; D uncertain. The CDR3 sequence is 13 residues long. Trimming stripped 5 bases from V and 7 bases from J, with 12 bases between. Germline CDR1 reads MGHDK; CDR2 reads SYGVNS. This CDR3 is CASSPTALNEQFF. In DNA, the CDR3 is TGTGCCAGCAGTCCAACGGCCCTTAATGAGCAGTTCTTC.

This chain connects TRBV2 to TRBJ2-1; tentatively, D is TRBD2 (6 bases). CDR3 length: 16 residues. CDR1 and CDR2 (germline): SNHLY, FYNNEI. Trimming pared 5 bases from V and 5 bases from J, leaving 19 bases between. The CDR3 DNA sequence: TGTGCCAGCAGTTTCATAGGGACTGGGCCTAACAATGAGCAGTTCTTC. Translation: CASSFIGTGPNNEQFF.

The gene calls are TRBV24-1 and TRBJ1-5; 9 positions agree with TRBD1. Germline CDR1 and CDR2: KGHDR and SFDVKD. The V and J ends lost 9 bases and 4 bases, in that order; junction bases with no gene match: 6. The CDR3 runs to 14 residues. The CDR3, as DNA: TGTGCCACCCTGGACAGGGGTCGGAATCAGCCCCAGCATTTT. This encodes CATLDRGRNQPQHF.

This clone was picked up one time. The rearrangement uses TRBV7-9 and TRBJ2-3, with D hard to call. The CDR3 runs 15 residues. Trimming removed 2 bases at V and 4 bases at J, with 13 bases between. Germline-derived CDR1 and CDR2 are SEHNR and FQNEAQ (reference sequence). CDR3 sequence: CASSLISGSPDTQYF. CDR3 nucleotide sequence: TGTGCCAGCAGCTTAATCAGTGGCAGTCCAGATACGCAGTATTTT.

This chain links TRBV19 with TRBJ1-5, with a possible D match to TRBD1 (5 bases). The CDR3 sequence is 15 residues long. The germline V and J ends were trimmed by 7 bases and 0 bases, with 13 bases remaining between them. CDR1 is LNHDA and CDR2 is SQIVND in the germline V gene (reference sequence). This CDR3 is CASISTAYSNQPQHF. CDR3 DNA: TGTGCCAGTATCTCGACAGCTTATAGCAATCAGCCCCAGCATTTT.

The chain combines TRBV14 with TRBJ1-2; 9 nucleotides agree with TRBD1. Germline trimming cut 4 bases from V and 7 bases from J; bases unmatched to any gene: 10. The CDR3 has 15 amino acids. Per germline, CDR1 SGHDN and CDR2 FVKESK. The CDR3 DNA is TGTGCCAGCAGCCCTTGGGACAGGGACTCATTTGGCTACACCTTC. Protein: CASSPWDRDSFGYTF. Full variable domain (missing parts from reference TRBV14 and TRBJ1-2): EAGVTQFPSHSVIEKGQTVTLRCDPISGHDNLYWYRRVMGKEIKFLLHFVKESKQDESGMPNNRFLAERTGGTYSTLKVQPAELEDSGVYFCASSPWDRDSFGYTFGSGTRLTVV.

The CDR3 protein is CASKEGPNEKLFF. CDR3 coding DNA: TGCGCCAGCAAGGAGGGGCCCAATGAAAAACTGTTTTTT. The chain couples TRBV5-1 to TRBJ1-4; the D gene is possibly TRBD1 (5 bases). The CDR3 spans 13 residues. Per germline, CDR1 SGHRS and CDR2 YFSETQ. Deletions cut 6 bases from V and 5 bases from J, with 11 bases between.

CDR3 region: CASSPPILNYGYTF. The CDR3 nucleotides read TGTGCCAGCAGTCCACCCATATTGAACTATGGCTACACCTTC. The rearrangement links TRBV28 to TRBJ1-2; no reliable D call. The CDR3 sequence is 14 residues long. Trimming stripped 5 bases from V and 2 bases from J, with 12 bases between. Germline CDR1 and CDR2: MDHEN and SYDVKM.

This chain uses TRBV7-3 with TRBJ2-3; D not resolved. The germline V gene encodes CDR1 SGHTA and CDR2 FQGTGA. This CDR3 is 12 amino acids long. Trimming removed 1 base from V and 5 bases from J, with 4 bases in between. CDR3 sequence: CASSLNGDTQYF. The CDR3 DNA sequence: TGTGCCAGCAGCTTAAATGGAGATACGCAGTATTTT.

The chain carries TRBV7-2 and TRBJ2-3; no clear D. Per the germline V gene, CDR1 is SGHTA and CDR2 is FQGNSA. This CDR3 spans 14 amino acids. Trimming stripped 5 bases from V and 4 bases from J, with 13 bases between. The CDR3 bases are TGTGCCAGCAGCGCTTTCGGAGTGTCAGATACGCAGTATTTT. Its translation: CASSAFGVSDTQYF.

The chain carries TRBV18 and TRBJ2-7; maybe TRBD1 (7 bases). V shed 0 bases and J shed 7 bases, with 22 bases lying between them. From germline, CDR1 is KGHSH and CDR2 LQKENI. CDR3 length equals 17 residues. CDR3 nucleotides: TGTGCCAGCTCACCACCCTACGGCGGGGACAGCCGCCGGGAGCAGTACTTC. It specifies CASSPPYGGDSRREQYF.

The J gene is TRBJ1-5, the V gene TRBV6-5; D is perhaps TRBD1 (6 bases). Germline V gene sequence: CDR1 MNHEY, CDR2 SVGAGI. With 7 bases removed from V and 12 bases from J, the gap between germline ends came to 16 bases. CDR3 size: 12 residues. In DNA form, the CDR3 reads TGTGCCAGCACCCTGAATGGACAGTTCCAGCATTTT. It encodes CASTLNGQFQHF.

The V and J genes are TRBV4-2 and TRBJ2-1, with 7 bases lining up with TRBD1. CDR1 LGHNA and CDR2 YNFKEQ come from the germline V gene. V was clipped by 1 base and J by 1 base; unmatched bases: 10. The CDR3 has 18 amino acids. The DNA for the CDR3 is TGTGCCAGCAGCCAAGCCTTTGGACAGGTAACTTCCTACAATGAGCAGTTCTTC. Amino acid sequence: CASSQAFGQVTSYNEQFF.

The DNA for the CDR3 is TGCAGCGTTGAAGAGGGGAGCGGGGCCTACGAGCAGTACTTC. This codes for CSVEEGSGAYEQYF. The chain joins TRBV29-1 to TRBJ2-7; 7 nucleotides align to TRBD2. Germline trimming cut 0 bases from V and 2 bases from J; bases unmatched to any gene: 4. Germline values: CDR1 SQVTM, CDR2 ANQGSEA. CDR3 size: 14 residues.

The chain is built from TRBV6-2 or TRBV6-3 and TRBJ2-3; TRBD1 aligns across 10 bases. There are 16 residues in the CDR3. V lost 6 bases, J lost 4 bases, and 10 bases stayed unmatched. The V gene's germline CDR1 is MNHEY and CDR2 SVGEGT. This chain's CDR3 is CASSPLRTGGSDTQYF. CDR3 coding DNA: TGTGCCAGCAGCCCCCTCCGGACAGGGGGGTCAGATACGCAGTATTTT.

The chain recombines TRBV9 with TRBJ2-3; D could derive from TRBD1 or TRBD2 (6 bases each). V lost 4 bases and J 4 bases, leaving 16 bases between the germline ends. CDR3 length equals 15 residues. Per germline, CDR1 SGDLS and CDR2 YYNGEE. The CDR3 DNA reads as TGTGCCAGCAGCCCCAAGGGGGGTGGGTCAGATACGCAGTATTTT. Its protein product is CASSPKGGGSDTQYF.

The chain carries TRBV2 and TRBJ2-3; 11 bases line up with TRBD2. V lost 1 base to trimming and J lost 2 bases; unmatched junction nucleotides: 5. Germline lookup yields CDR1 SNHLY and CDR2 FYNNEI. This CDR3 has 17 residues. The CDR3 DNA follows: TGTGCCAGCAGTGAAGAAGTTAGCGGGGGGGACACAGATACGCAGTATTTT. Translation: CASSEEVSGGDTDTQYF. Full variable domain (outside the CDR3, taken from reference TRBV2 and TRBJ2-3): EPEVTQTPSHQVTQMGQEVILRCVPISNHLYFYWYRQILGQKVEFLVSFYNNEISEKSEIFDDQFSVERPDGSNFTLKIRSTKLEDSAMYFCASSEEVSGGDTDTQYFGPGTRLTVL.

The J gene is TRBJ1-1, the V gene TRBV5-1; D gene ambiguous. Trimming shortened V by 3 bases and J by 3 bases, and 18 bases separated the two germline ends. The CDR3 extends over 16 amino acids. Germline V gives CDR1 SGHRS, CDR2 YFSETQ. CDR3 in amino acids: CASSSTGPPVDTEAFF. DNA for the CDR3: TGCGCCAGCAGCTCTACCGGGCCGCCGGTAGACACTGAAGCTTTCTTT. Looking up the rest from reference TRBV5-1 and TRBJ1-1 gives the full variable domain: KAGVTQTPRYLIKTRGQQVTLSCSPISGHRSVSWYQQTPGQGLQFLFEYFSETQRNKGNFPGRFSGRQFSNSRSEMNVSTLELGDSALYLCASSSTGPPVDTEAFFGQGTRLTVV.

This clone was found once. The chain links TRBV7-6 to TRBJ2-5, with TRBD1 as a possible D gene (6 bases). The CDR3 has 14 residues. Per the germline V gene, CDR1 is SGHVS and CDR2 is FNYEAQ. Trimming took off 1 base at V and 4 bases at J, with 10 bases between the two ends. This chain's CDR3 is CASSLGAGVETQYF. The CDR3 DNA is TGTGCCAGCAGCTTAGGGGCAGGGGTAGAGACCCAGTACTTC.

This clone has only one observation. J is TRBJ2-1 and V is TRBV4-2; 8 bases line up with TRBD2. Germline lookup yields CDR1 LGHNA and CDR2 YNFKEQ. CDR3 size: 13 residues. J lost 9 bases, V lost 8 bases, and 9 bases had no gene match. This CDR3 reads CASLHNGRGEQFF. For the CDR3, the DNA is TGTGCCAGCCTTCACAACGGGAGGGGTGAGCAGTTCTTC.

The rearrangement uses TRBV6-1 and TRBJ2-7; tentatively, D is TRBD2 (5 bases). CDR3 length: 13 residues. Trimming left V 2 bases short and J 4 bases short, with 9 bases between. Germline CDR1 is MNHNS and CDR2 is SASEGT. CDR3 sequence (DNA): TGTGCCAGCAGTGAAAGGGAGAAATACGAGCAGTACTTC. The encoded protein is CASSEREKYEQYF.

This sequence joins TRBV5-4 and TRBJ1-1, with D possibly matching TRBD1 (5 bases). The CDR3 totals 15 residues. V lost 0 bases, J lost 5 bases, and 14 bases lay in between. Germline CDR1 and CDR2: SGHNT and YYREEE (reference sequence). CDR3 DNA sequence: TGTGCCAGCAGCTTGGAGGTCAGGGTGGGGACTGAAGCTTTCTTT. Amino acids: CASSLEVRVGTEAFF.